Listed below are T cell receptor beta chains from one sample, sequenced in a study of OX40 agonist ivuxolimab in advanced cancers. Clones were read by immunoSEQ multiplex PCR, and TCRdb kept only the in-frame ones, dropping some. The table records tens of thousands of clones, 81% of them present only once. Sequencing was performed on CD4+ or CD8+ T cells sorted from blood, taken in a trial of the OX40 agonist ivuxolimab. The receptors derive from an adult with an advanced solid tumor such as melanoma, head and neck, liver or kidney cancer. Both conserved end residues are part of each CDR3. D genes are given only for firm matches. Clone size is shown for a subset of rows, as once, few, many or a class of expanded clone.

>TRBJ2-2|NA|TRBV11-2|NA
CASSPTPFLNTGELFF
TGTGCCAGCAGCCCGACGCCTTTCTTAAATACCGGGGAGCTGTTTTTT
>TRBJ2-7|NA|TRBV4-1|NA
CASSQGQFGGYEQYF
TGCGCCAGCAGCCAAGGACAGTTTGGGGGCTACGAGCAGTACTTC
>TRBJ2-7|NA|TRBV7-2|NA
CASSLLLAHEQYF
TGTGCCAGCAGCTTACTCCTAGCTCACGAGCAGTACTTC
>TRBJ2-3|NA|TRBV6-6|NA
CASSYSNPRSTDTQYF
TGTGCCAGCAGTTACTCGAATCCTAGAAGCACAGATACGCAGTATTTT
>TRBJ2-7|NA|TRBV7-9|NA
CASSIYEQYF
TGTGCCAGCAGCATCTACGAGCAGTACTTC
>TRBJ2-3|TRBD1|TRBV5-6|NA
CASSFYRTGPGTDTQYF
TGTGCCAGCAGCTTTTATAGGACAGGCCCCGGGACAGATACGCAGTATTTT
>TRBJ1-2|TRBD1|TRBV25-1|NA
CASEPPGTGGSSYGYTF
TGTGCCAGCGAACCCCCCGGGACAGGGGGCTCCTCCTATGGCTACACCTTC
>TRBJ2-3|NA|TRBV7-7|NA
CASSRQGGTDTQYF
TGTGCCAGCAGCCGCCAGGGAGGCACAGATACGCAGTATTTT
>TRBJ2-7|NA|TRBV11-2|NA
CASSLGAAPVSYEQYF
TGTGCCAGCAGCTTAGGGGCGGCCCCCGTCTCCTACGAGCAGTACTTC
>TRBJ2-7|NA|TRBV5-1|NA
CASSFGYEQYF
TGCGCCAGCAGCTTCGGTTACGAGCAGTACTTC
>TRBJ2-1|TRBD1|TRBV10-2|once
CASSETGTGGLNEQFF
TGCGCCAGCAGTGAGACCGGGACAGGGGGCCTAAATGAGCAGTTCTTC
>TRBJ2-1|NA|TRBV18|NA
CASSPLPGAARDNEQFF
TGTGCCAGCTCACCTCTCCCGGGGGCTGCCAGGGACAATGAGCAGTTCTTC
>TRBJ2-1|NA|TRBV5-1|few
CASSLAQKGNEQFF
TGCGCCAGCAGCTTGGCCCAGAAGGGGAATGAGCAGTTCTTC
>TRBJ1-1|TRBD1|TRBV10-3|NA
CAIKSGTGGNTEAFF
TGTGCCATCAAAAGCGGGACAGGTGGGAACACTGAAGCTTTCTTT
>TRBJ1-5|NA|TRBV7-2|few
CASSYGTREAQPQHF
TGTGCCAGCAGTTACGGGACACGGGAGGCTCAGCCCCAGCATTTT
>TRBJ2-1|TRBD2|TRBV9|once
CASSVRDYGLNEQFF
TGTGCCAGCAGCGTCCGGGACTACGGGTTGAATGAGCAGTTCTTC
>TRBJ2-1|NA|TRBV5-1|NA
CASSPWTVYEQFF
TGCGCCAGCAGCCCCTGGACCGTGTATGAGCAGTTCTTC
>TRBJ2-5|NA|TRBV7-9|NA
CASSLVEGTTAQYF
TGTGCCAGCAGCTTAGTAGAGGGAACGACGGCCCAGTACTTC
>TRBJ2-7|NA|TRBV4-2|NA
CASSPGTASYEQYF
TGTGCCAGCAGCCCCGGGACCGCCTCCTACGAGCAGTACTTC
>TRBJ1-3|NA|TRBV7-2|NA
CASSRVENTIYF
TGTGCCAGCAGCCGGGTTGAAAACACCATATATTTT
>TRBJ1-5|NA|TRBV19|NA
CASSIPGSNQPQHF
TGTGCCAGTAGTATTCCAGGGAGCAATCAGCCCCAGCATTTT
>TRBJ2-2|NA|TRBV7-2|once
CASSLRPDGELFF
TGTGCCAGCAGCTTACGACCTGACGGGGAGCTGTTTTTT
>TRBJ2-2|TRBD1|TRBV19|NA
CASTGTGNTGELFF
TGTGCCAGTACCGGGACAGGGAACACCGGGGAGCTGTTTTTT